The sequence of this T cell receptor beta chain was determined in a study of T cells after posttransplantation cyclophosphamide. V shed 3 bases, J shed 5 bases, and the junction held 4 bases outside the gene matches. From germline, CDR1 is KGHSH and CDR2 LQKENI. This CDR3 contains 14 residues. Measured with immunoSEQ multiplex PCR; TCRdb has only the in-frame clones, and not every one. Altogether tens of thousands of clones were found in the sample, and no singletons occur. This clone was recorded many times. What it binds is not known. This related bone marrow graft donor gave peripheral blood on the day of marrow donation. Study-level points and caveats: Donor-recipient repertoire similarity was low at 1-2 months, rising over year one. After PTCy, TRB diversity resembled that of CNI/methotrexate controls.

V and J are TRBV18 and TRBJ2-3; 8 bases match TRBD2. The TCR was taken from a woman between 50 and 59 years old in good health and a related stem cell transplant donor. Material for sequencing was PBMCs. The CDR3 sequence is CASSPTSVLDTQYF. The CDR3 DNA reads TGTGCCAGCTCACCGACTAGCGTTCTAGATACGCAGTATTTT.